The next 10 T cell receptor beta chains were all read from a single sample in a study of post-analysis software for immune sequencing data. No cognate antigen is known for these TCRs. Study-wide results and limits: Among roughly 5 TRBV segments more frequent in patients than controls were TRBV5-6, TRBV5-1 and TRBV20-1.

TCR beta libraries were prepared from cDNA with unique molecular identifiers. TCRdb re-derived calls from the PCR reads in MiXCR, one entry per CDR3 protein. The data contain around 710,000 distinct CDR3 sequences, more than 45% of them singletons. The sequenced material came from blood. The receptors originated from a girl aged 5-17 years with multiple sclerosis.

V is TRBV28 and J is TRBJ2-7, with D possibly being TRBD1 (6 bases). V dropped 8 bases and J dropped 3 bases, with 17 bases sitting between them. The CDR3 consists of 14 residues. The V gene's germline CDR1 is MDHEN and CDR2 SYDVKM. CDR3 region: CASRPGQTFYEQYF. Here the CDR3 DNA reads TGTGCCAGCCGGCCGGGACAAACATTCTACGAGCAGTACTTC. Looking up the rest from reference TRBV28 and TRBJ2-7 gives the full variable domain: DVKVTQSSRYLVKRTGEKVFLECVQDMDHENMFWYRQDPGLGLRLIYFSYDVKMKEKGDIPEGYSVSREKKERFSLILESASTNQTSMYLCASRPGQTFYEQYFGPGTRLTVT.

J is TRBJ2-1 and V is TRBV5-1; no clear D gene. V lost 2 bases and J lost 12, with 9 bases in between. Per germline, CDR1 SGHRS and CDR2 YFSETQ. The CDR3 has 11 amino acids. The DNA for the CDR3 is TGCGCCAGCAGCTTTCTAGGTGTGCAGTTCTTC. Protein product: CASSFLGVQFF.

The chain combines TRBV15 with TRBJ2-7; D is unresolved. V was pared by 1 base and J by 2 bases, with 9 bases between. From germline, CDR1 is LNHNV and CDR2 YYDKDF (reference sequence). The CDR3 runs to 14 residues. CDR3 DNA: TGTGCCACCAGCAGAGTGGAACAGCCCTACGAGCAGTACTTC. It translates to CATSRVEQPYEQYF.

The chain combines TRBV12-3 or TRBV12-4 with TRBJ2-4; no reliable D call. The J call is uncertain, as TRBJ2-5 better fits the DNA end. The CDR3 has 14 residues. This CDR3 reads CASRPRGVHETQYF. The CDR3 DNA reads as TGTGCCAGCAGGCCACGTGGAGTCCATGAGACCCAGTACTTC.

This clonotype turned up a few times. CDR3 residues: CASGLAGLGAYEQYF. Here the CDR3 DNA reads TGTGCTAGTGGTTTGGCGGGACTAGGGGCCTACGAGCAGTACTTC. The V gene is TRBV12-5, the J gene TRBJ2-7; 8 bases agree with TRBD2. The CDR3 has 15 amino acids. Germline V gene lookup returns CDR1 LGHNT and CDR2 FRNRAP. V was clipped by 1 base and J by 2 bases; unmatched bases: 4.

This clonotype was picked up a small number of times. The chain couples TRBV9 to TRBJ2-2; TRBD2 matches 12 bases. CDR1 and CDR2 from the germline V gene are SGDLS and YYNGEE. The CDR3 is made up of 18 amino acids. V was pared by 0 bases and J by 0 bases, with 3 bases of the junction left unmatched. The DNA of the CDR3 is TGTGCCAGCAGCGTAGGACTAGCGGGAGTCGCGAACACCGGGGAGCTGTTTTTT. Its protein product is CASSVGLAGVANTGELFF.

The V call is TRBV29-1, the J call TRBJ2-5; D is possibly TRBD1 or TRBD2 (5 bases each). Germline V gene lookup returns CDR1 SQVTM and CDR2 ANQGSEA. V was pared by 7 bases and J by 2 bases, with 17 bases between. The length of the CDR3 is 14 residues. The CDR3 here is CSADQQGGQETQYF. The CDR3 coding sequence is TGCAGCGCCGACCAGCAGGGCGGGCAAGAGACCCAGTACTTC.

The V gene is TRBV12-3 or TRBV12-4, the J gene TRBJ1-4, with D possibly matching TRBD1 (6 bases). The CDR3 has 10 residues. Trimming removed 4 bases from V and 16 bases from J, with 10 bases in between. This CDR3 reads CASSWTVAFF. DNA for the CDR3: TGTGCCAGCAGTTGGACAGTGGCGTTTTTT.

This clonotype was counted between two and nine times. The chain links TRBV4-2 to TRBJ2-5, with 7 positions matching TRBD2. Germline V gene data show CDR1 as LGHNA and CDR2 as YNFKEQ. V trimming: 4 bases; J trimming: 3 bases; junction bases outside the gene matches: 8. The length of the CDR3 is 15 residues. The CDR3 DNA is TGTGCCAGCAGCCCACAGAGGGCGGGGGAAGAGACCCAGTACTTC. Translated, it gives CASSPQRAGEETQYF.

A remark on this clonotype: One junction end disagrees with the germline gene, perhaps due to a read error. The chain recombines TRBV6-6 with TRBJ1-2; no definite D call. The CDR3 length is 14 residues. From germline, CDR1 is MNHNY and CDR2 SVGAGI (reference sequence). CDR3: CASSYSTFNYSYTF. In DNA, the CDR3 is TGTGCCAGCAGTTACTCGACGTTTAACTATAGCTACACCTTC.